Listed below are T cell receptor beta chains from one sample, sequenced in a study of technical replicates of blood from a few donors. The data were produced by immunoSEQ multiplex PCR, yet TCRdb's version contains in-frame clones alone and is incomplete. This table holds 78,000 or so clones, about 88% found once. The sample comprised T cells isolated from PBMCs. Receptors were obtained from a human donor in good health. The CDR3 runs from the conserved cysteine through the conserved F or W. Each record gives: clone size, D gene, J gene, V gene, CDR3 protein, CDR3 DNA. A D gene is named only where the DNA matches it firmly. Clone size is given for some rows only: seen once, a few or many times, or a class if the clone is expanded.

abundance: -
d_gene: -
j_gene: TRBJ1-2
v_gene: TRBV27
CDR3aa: CASSLYSNYGYTF
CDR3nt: TGTGCCAGCAGTTTATACAGTAACTATGGCTACACCTTC

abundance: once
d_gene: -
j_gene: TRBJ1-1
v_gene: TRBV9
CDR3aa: CASSVTTVPTEAFF
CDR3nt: TGTGCCAGCAGCGTAACGACAGTGCCCACTGAAGCTTTCTTT

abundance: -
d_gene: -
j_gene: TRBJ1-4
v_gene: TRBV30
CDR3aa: CAWSATATNEKLFF
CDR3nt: TGTGCCTGGAGCGCTACAGCAACTAATGAAAAACTGTTTTTT

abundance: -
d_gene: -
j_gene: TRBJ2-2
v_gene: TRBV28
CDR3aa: CASNSLNTGELFF
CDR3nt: TGTGCCAGCAACTCCTTGAACACCGGGGAGCTGTTTTTT

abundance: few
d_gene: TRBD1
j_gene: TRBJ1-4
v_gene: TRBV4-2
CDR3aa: CASSQETGVSEKLFF
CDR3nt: TGTGCCAGCAGCCAAGAGACAGGGGTCAGTGAAAAACTGTTTTTT

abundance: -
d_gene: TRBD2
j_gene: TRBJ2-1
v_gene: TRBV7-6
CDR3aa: CASSLGSGRAGIPNEQFF
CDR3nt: TGTGCCAGCAGCTTAGGTAGCGGGAGGGCCGGGATTCCCAATGAGCAGTTCTTC

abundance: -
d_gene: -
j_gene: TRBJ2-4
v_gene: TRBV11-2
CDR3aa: CASSSIKFGGRAKNIQYF
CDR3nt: TGTGCCAGCAGCTCCATAAAGTTCGGGGGTCGGGCCAAAAACATTCAGTACTTC

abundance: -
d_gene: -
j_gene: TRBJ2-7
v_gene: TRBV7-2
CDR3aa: CASSLRGGGEYEQYF
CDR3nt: TGTGCCAGCAGCTTACGAGGGGGGGGCGAGTACGAGCAGTACTTC

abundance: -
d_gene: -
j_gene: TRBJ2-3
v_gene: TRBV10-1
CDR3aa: CASSAAGIDTQYF
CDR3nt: TGCGCCAGCAGTGCCGCAGGGATAGATACGCAGTATTTT

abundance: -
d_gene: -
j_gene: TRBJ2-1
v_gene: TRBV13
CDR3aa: CASSFVGGILQDEQFF
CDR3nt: TGTGCCAGCAGCTTTGTCGGCGGGATTCTTCAGGATGAGCAGTTCTTC

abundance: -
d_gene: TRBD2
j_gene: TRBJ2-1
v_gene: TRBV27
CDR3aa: CASSWVAGGYEQFF
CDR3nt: TGTGCCAGCAGTTGGGTAGCGGGAGGTTATGAGCAGTTCTTC

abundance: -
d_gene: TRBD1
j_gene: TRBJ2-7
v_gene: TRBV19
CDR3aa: CASSGDRDSF
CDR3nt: TGTGCCAGTAGTGGGGACAGGGACTCCTTC

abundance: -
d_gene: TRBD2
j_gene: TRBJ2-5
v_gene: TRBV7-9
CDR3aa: CASSSEGLAGMETQYF
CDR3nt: TGTGCCAGCAGCTCAGAGGGACTAGCGGGAATGGAGACCCAGTACTTC

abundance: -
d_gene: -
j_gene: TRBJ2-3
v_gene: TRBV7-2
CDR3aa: CASSPQGTDTQYF
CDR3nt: TGTGCCAGCAGCCCGCAGGGAACAGATACGCAGTATTTT

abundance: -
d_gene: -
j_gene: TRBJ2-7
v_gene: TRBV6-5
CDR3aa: CASSYSVGGFSYEQYF
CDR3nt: TGTGCCAGCAGTTACTCAGTTGGGGGGTTCTCCTACGAGCAGTACTTC

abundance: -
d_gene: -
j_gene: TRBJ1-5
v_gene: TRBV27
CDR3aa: CASSSTNQPQHF
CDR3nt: TGTGCCAGCAGTTCGACAAATCAGCCCCAGCATTTT

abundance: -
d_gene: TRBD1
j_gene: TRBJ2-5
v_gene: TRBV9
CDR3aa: CASSKTGGTHLGETQYF
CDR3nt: TGTGCCAGCAGCAAGACAGGGGGTACGCACTTAGGAGAGACCCAGTACTTC

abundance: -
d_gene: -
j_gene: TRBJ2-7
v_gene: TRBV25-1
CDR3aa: CASTPQEGSSYEQYF
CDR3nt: TGTGCCAGCACACCCCAGGAAGGTTCCTCCTACGAGCAGTACTTC

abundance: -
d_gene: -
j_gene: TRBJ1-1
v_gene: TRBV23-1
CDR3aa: CASSLGDSNNTEAFF
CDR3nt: TGCGCCAGCAGTCTCGGAGACAGTAATAACACTGAAGCTTTCTTT

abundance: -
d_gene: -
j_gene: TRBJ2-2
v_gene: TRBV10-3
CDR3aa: CAISGATSSLNTGELFF
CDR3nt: TGTGCCATCAGTGGAGCCACCTCTAGCCTTAACACCGGGGAGCTGTTTTTT

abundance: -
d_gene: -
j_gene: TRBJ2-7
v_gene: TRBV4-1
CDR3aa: CASSQENKGIPYEQYF
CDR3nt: TGCGCCAGCAGCCAAGAGAACAAGGGGATCCCCTACGAGCAGTACTTC

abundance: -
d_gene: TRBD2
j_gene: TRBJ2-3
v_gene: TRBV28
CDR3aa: CASSLSLAGRGTDTQYF
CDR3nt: TGTGCCAGCAGTTTATCACTAGCGGGACGGGGCACAGATACGCAGTATTTT

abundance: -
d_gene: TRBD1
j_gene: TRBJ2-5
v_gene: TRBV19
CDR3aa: CASKDPGQGAGETQYF
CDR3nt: TGTGCCAGTAAGGACCCGGGACAGGGGGCAGGGGAGACCCAGTACTTC

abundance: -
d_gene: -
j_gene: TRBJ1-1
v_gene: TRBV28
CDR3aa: CASSSSILEAFF
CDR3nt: TGTGCCAGCAGTAGTAGTATACTTGAAGCTTTCTTT

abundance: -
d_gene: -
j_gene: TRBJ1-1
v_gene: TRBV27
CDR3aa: CASSLWAGNTEAFF
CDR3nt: TGTGCCAGCAGTTTATGGGCAGGAAATACTGAAGCTTTCTTT

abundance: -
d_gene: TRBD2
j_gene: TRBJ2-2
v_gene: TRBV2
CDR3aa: CASSSGTVDTGELFF
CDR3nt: TGTGCCAGCTCTAGCGGGACGGTCGACACCGGGGAGCTGTTTTTT

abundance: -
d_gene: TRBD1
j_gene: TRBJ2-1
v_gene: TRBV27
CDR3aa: CASKGRGPDEQFF
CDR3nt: TGTGCCAGCAAGGGCAGGGGGCCGGATGAGCAGTTCTTC

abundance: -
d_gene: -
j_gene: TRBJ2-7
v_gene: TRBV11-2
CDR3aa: CASSLGPQGYEQYF
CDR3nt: TGTGCCAGCAGCTTAGGACCCCAGGGCTACGAGCAGTACTTC

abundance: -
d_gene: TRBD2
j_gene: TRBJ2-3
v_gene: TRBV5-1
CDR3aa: CASFSSGRLDPQYF
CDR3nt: TGCGCCAGCTTTTCTAGCGGGAGGCTAGACCCGCAGTATTTT

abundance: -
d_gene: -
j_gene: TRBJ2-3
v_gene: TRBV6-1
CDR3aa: CASSETGAYTDTQYF
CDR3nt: TGTGCCAGCAGTGAAACAGGAGCCTACACAGATACGCAGTATTTT

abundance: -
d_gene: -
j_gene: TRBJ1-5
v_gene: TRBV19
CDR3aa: CASSTRGTESNQPQHF
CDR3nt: TGTGCCAGTAGTACCAGAGGTACGGAGAGCAATCAGCCCCAGCATTTT

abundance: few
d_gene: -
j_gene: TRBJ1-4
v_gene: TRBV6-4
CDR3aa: CASSDDRRNEKLFF
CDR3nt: TGTGCCAGCAGTGACGACAGACGGAATGAAAAACTGTTTTTT

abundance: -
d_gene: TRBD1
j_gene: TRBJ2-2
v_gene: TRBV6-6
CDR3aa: CASRLTGVTGELFF
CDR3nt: TGTGCCAGCCGTCTCACAGGGGTCACCGGGGAGCTGTTTTTT

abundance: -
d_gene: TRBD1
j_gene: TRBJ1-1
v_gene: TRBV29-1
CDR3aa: CSVEGLYRGANTEAFF
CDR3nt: TGCAGCGTTGAAGGCCTTTACAGGGGCGCGAACACTGAAGCTTTCTTT

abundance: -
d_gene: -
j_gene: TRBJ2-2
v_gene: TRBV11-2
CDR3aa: CASSFWPRVVSTGELFF
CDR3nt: -

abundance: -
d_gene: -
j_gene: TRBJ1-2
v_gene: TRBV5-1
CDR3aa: CASSLAEGRGFYGYTF
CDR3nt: TGCGCCAGCAGCTTGGCCGAGGGCAGGGGCTTCTATGGCTACACCTTC

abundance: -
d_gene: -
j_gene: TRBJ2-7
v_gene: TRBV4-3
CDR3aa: CASSQDLRVSYEQYF
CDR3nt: TGCGCCAGCAGCCAAGATCTTCGGGTTTCCTACGAGCAGTACTTC

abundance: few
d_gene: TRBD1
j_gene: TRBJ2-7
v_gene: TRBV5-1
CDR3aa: CASRRQGAPDEQYF
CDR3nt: TGCGCCAGCAGAAGACAGGGGGCCCCCGACGAGCAGTACTTC

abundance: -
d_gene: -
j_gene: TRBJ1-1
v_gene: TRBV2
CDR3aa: CASIGAMGVDTEAFF
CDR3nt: TGTGCCAGCATAGGGGCCATGGGCGTTGACACTGAAGCTTTCTTT

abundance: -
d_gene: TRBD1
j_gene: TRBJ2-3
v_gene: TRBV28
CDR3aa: CASSLSGGPTDTQYF
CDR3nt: TGTGCCAGCAGTCTCTCAGGGGGCCCCACAGATACGCAGTATTTT

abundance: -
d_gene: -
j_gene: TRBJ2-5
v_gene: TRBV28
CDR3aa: CASSSRAVGGFRETQYF
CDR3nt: TGTGCCAGCAGTTCTAGAGCGGTAGGGGGATTTAGAGAGACCCAGTACTTC